Listed here are 16 T cell receptor beta chains from one sample, sequenced in a study of PD-1 blockade in classical Hodgkin lymphoma. Relapse was seen in all patients after autologous stem cell transplantation, and brentuximab vedotin exposure was variable. Produced via immunoSEQ multiplex PCR; TCRdb's table is partial and in-frame only. The data show more than 20,000 clones, 67% seen once. This specimen consisted of peripheral blood mononuclear cells (PBMCs), obtained before the second cycle of nivolumab. The origin of the receptors is a human donor with classical Hodgkin lymphoma.

The chain couples TRBV5-1 to TRBJ2-5, with TRBD1 as a possible D gene (6 bases). The CDR3 has 17 amino acids. Germline loops: CDR1 SGHRS, CDR2 YFSETQ. V lost 2 bases and J lost 4, with 21 bases in between. The CDR3 DNA is TGCGCCAGCAGCTTACCCCTAGGGGGACAAAAAGGAGAGACCCAGTACTTC. Translating it yields CASSLPLGGQKGETQYF.

The rearrangement joins TRBV19 to TRBJ2-1; no firm D call. The CDR3 totals 12 residues. The germline V gene encodes CDR1 LNHDA and CDR2 SQIVND (reference sequence). With 3 bases removed from V and 7 bases from J, the gap between germline ends came to 7 bases. This CDR3 reads CASSIWGNEQFF. The DNA of the CDR3 is TGTGCCAGTAGTATTTGGGGAAATGAGCAGTTCTTC.

This chain connects TRBV25-1 to TRBJ1-2, with a tentative D call TRBD1 (5 bases). This CDR3 spans 15 amino acids. The V and J ends lost 8 bases and 4 bases respectively, with 20 bases between them. Germline V gives CDR1 MGHDK, CDR2 SYGVNS. The CDR3, as DNA: TGTGCCAGCTCCGATGGGGGAGTGGGAGGCTATGGCTACACCTTC. This encodes CASSDGGVGGYGYTF.

V usage is TRBV25-1 and J usage is TRBJ2-7; TRBD2 is a possible D gene (7 bases). V gave up 8 bases and J gave up 5 bases, with 13 bases separating them. Germline V gives CDR1 MGHDK, CDR2 SYGVNS. The length of the CDR3 is 12 residues. The DNA for the CDR3 is TGTGCCAGCCGGGGGGACAAAAACGAGCAGTACTTC. This encodes CASRGDKNEQYF.

Regarding this clone: A much larger clone differs from this one at a single base, so this may be a read error. Other DNA sequences of this sample code for an identical CDR3. This rearrangement joins TRBV5-4 to TRBJ2-6, with unresolved D. CDR3 length: 15 amino acids. V was clipped by 0 bases and J by 0 bases, with 4 bases between them. From germline, CDR1 is SGHNT and CDR2 YYREEE (reference sequence). DNA for the CDR3: TGTGCCAGCAGCTTGGGTAGCTCTGGGGCCAACGTCCTGACTTTC. Protein sequence: CASSLGSSGANVLTF.

The chain uses TRBV4-2 and TRBJ1-2; TRBD1 matches at 9 bases. Germline trimming cut 1 base from V and 8 bases from J; bases unmatched to any gene: 8. CDR3 size: 15 residues. Germline V lookup: CDR1 LGHNA, CDR2 YNFKEQ. Here the CDR3 reads CASSQVRGTGTGYTF. The CDR3 coding sequence is TGTGCCAGCAGCCAAGTGAGAGGGACAGGGACCGGCTACACCTTC.

The V gene is TRBV18, the J gene TRBJ1-5; 11 nucleotides match TRBD1. Germline V gene data show CDR1 as KGHSH and CDR2 as LQKENI. This CDR3 is 15 amino acids long. V gave up 5 bases and J gave up 7 bases; unmatched junction bases: 7. The CDR3 DNA reads as TGTGCCAGCTCAGTCGGACAGGGGGCAGGCCAGCCCCAGCATTTT. Encoded protein: CASSVGQGAGQPQHF.

This clone was detected only a few times. V and J are TRBV6-6 and TRBJ2-1; the D is unclear. Germline V gene sequence: CDR1 MNHNY, CDR2 SVGAGI (reference sequence). This CDR3 comprises 13 residues. The V end lost 6 bases, the J end lost 3 bases, and 9 bases lay between the germline ends. CDR3 residues: CASRIENYNEQFF. The DNA for the CDR3 is TGTGCCAGCAGAATCGAGAACTACAATGAGCAGTTCTTC.

In its sample, this clone was seen a few times. The chain recombines TRBV28 with TRBJ2-1; TRBD1 matches 8 bases. CDR1 and CDR2 from the germline V gene are MDHEN and SYDVKM. The CDR3 length is 14 residues. V shed 2 bases and J 6 bases; nucleotides not matched to a gene: 3. The CDR3 DNA sequence: TGTGCCAGCAGTTTAGGGGACAGGTTCAATGAGCAGTTCTTC. It yields the protein CASSLGDRFNEQFF.

This chain uses TRBV19 with TRBJ2-2; TRBD1 agrees at 9 bases. J gave up 7 bases and V 5 bases, and 17 bases lay outside the gene matches. The germline CDR1 and CDR2 sequences are LNHDA and SQIVND (reference sequence). The CDR3 is 18 amino acids. The CDR3 nucleotides read TGTGCCAGTAGTTCATCTAACCGGGACAGGGAAGAAGGCGGGGAGCTGTTTTTT. Translating it yields CASSSSNRDREEGGELFF.

The V and J genes are TRBV7-2 and TRBJ2-3, with D possibly matching TRBD1 (6 bases). This CDR3 comprises 13 residues. The ends were cut back, 2 bases at V and 6 bases at J, with 9 bases in the middle. Germline CDR1 and CDR2: SGHTA and FQGNSA. CDR3 sequence reads: CASSLYQGDTQYF. The CDR3 bases are TGTGCCAGCAGCTTATACCAGGGGGATACGCAGTATTTT.

The rearrangement links TRBV5-4 to TRBJ2-1; possibly TRBD1 for D (5 bases). The germline V and J ends were trimmed by 3 bases and 10 bases, with 23 bases remaining between them. There are 16 residues in the CDR3. From germline, CDR1 is SGHNT and CDR2 YYREEE (reference sequence). CDR3 amino acids: CASSSMERDRHSEQFF. The CDR3 nucleotides read TGTGCCAGCAGCTCCATGGAGAGAGACAGACATTCGGAGCAGTTCTTC.

As DNA, the CDR3 is TGTGCCAGCAGCTTGGAAACTAACCTGCTCCCCTACGAGCAGTACTTC. Translating it yields CASSLETNLLPYEQYF. The gene calls are TRBV5-5 and TRBJ2-7; D call uncertain. Trimming left V 0 bases short and J 2 bases short, with 15 bases between. The CDR3 contains 16 residues. Looked up from germline, CDR1 is SGHKS and CDR2 is YYEKEE (reference sequence).

This clone was seen a handful of times. The rearrangement links TRBV27 to TRBJ2-7; D perhaps matches TRBD2 (6 bases). Germline CDR1 is MNHEY and CDR2 is SMNVEV (reference sequence). The CDR3 sequence is 16 residues long. Trimming took off 6 bases at V and 3 bases at J, with 21 bases between the two ends. The CDR3 here is CASRPAAGTFDYEQYF. CDR3 sequence (DNA): TGTGCCAGCAGACCAGCCGCGGGGACTTTCGACTACGAGCAGTACTTC.

This chain links TRBV28 with TRBJ2-7; D is uncertain. Germline V lookup: CDR1 MDHEN, CDR2 SYDVKM. This CDR3 comprises 13 residues. Trimming removed 2 bases from V and 2 bases from J, with 7 bases in between. CDR3 in DNA: TGTGCCAGCAGTTTACCGTCCGCCTACGAGCAGTACTTC. Translated, it gives CASSLPSAYEQYF.

The CDR3 here is CASSSGQENTGELFF. The CDR3 DNA is TGTGCCAGCAGCTCTGGACAGGAGAACACCGGGGAGCTGTTTTTT. The V gene is TRBV5-4, the J gene TRBJ2-2; 7 bases fit TRBD1. V dropped 3 bases and J dropped 1; count of bases not matched to a gene: 3. This CDR3 has 15 amino acids. Germline loops: CDR1 SGHNT, CDR2 YYREEE (reference sequence).